This T cell receptor beta chain was found in a study of T cell responses to AZD1222 COVID-19 vaccine. Study information: Pooled in the analysis were second doses at about 4 or about 12 weeks. Broader study findings: There were mostly white British donors and more females than males, and clonal diversity was possibly underestimated. Regions 160-218 and 743-854 dominated among vaccine-associated CD4 TCRs spanning spike. Baseline seropositives among AZD1222 recipients totaled only five to seven.

Germline V gene lookup returns CDR1 LGHNA and CDR2 YSLEER. The ends lost 0 bases at V and 8 bases at J; junction bases unmatched: 11. This CDR3 comprises 16 residues. This clone was seen a single time. Its antigen is currently unknown. Sequencing was performed with immunoSEQ multiplex PCR; in TCRdb, only in-frame clones are kept and a portion is missing. The sample has roughly 98,000 clones, more than 90% seen once; the top ten hold roughly an eighth. The receptor was derived from an adult in good health. Sample: peripheral blood, taken on day 0 of AZD1222 vaccination. The chain is built from TRBV4-3 and TRBJ1-2; 8 bases line up with TRBD1. The CDR3 sequence: CASSQDSAGGFWGYTF. In DNA form, the CDR3 reads TGCGCCAGCAGCCAAGACTCGGCAGGGGGCTTCTGGGGCTACACCTTC.